The entry below gives a single T cell receptor beta chain sequence along with its context. Antigen: not known. This sample was included in a study of cytomegalovirus exposure and HLA in healthy donors. Points from the study as a whole: There was a cluster of highly shared sequence variants that was likely a sequencing artifact.

Looked up from germline, CDR1 is SGHVS and CDR2 is FQNEAQ. The CDR3 length is 15 residues. The ends were cut back, 2 bases at V and 0 bases at J, with 9 bases in the middle. The study ran its PCR with 60 Vbeta and 13 Jbeta primers. In the source study's methods: The authors later counted about 80 million unique TCR beta chains, 9.5 million to 13 million of them shared. Method: immunoSEQ multiplex PCR; TCRdb's copy keeps in-frame clones and lacks some. The V and J calls and clone size come from that table; D and trimming were worked out from the DNA. Among some 100,000 clones, about three quarters were seen once, and the ten largest hold 13% to 15%.

The specimen sequenced was PBMCs. This clonotype was sampled from a male donor in good health and CMV-seropositive. The chain recombines TRBV7-8 with TRBJ2-3; D uncertain. The CDR3 coding sequence is TGTGCCAGCAGCTTATTTACAGCTAGCACAGATACGCAGTATTTT. This translates into CASSLFTASTDTQYF.